The 9 T cell receptor beta chains presented below share a single source sample, sequenced in a study of Ad26.COV2.S vaccination and SARS-CoV-2 variants. This table comes from immunoSEQ multiplex PCR, and its TCRdb copy is limited to in-frame clones, with some not included. Among over 400,000 clones, 80% to 95% were seen once, and the ten largest hold roughly 4%. The treatment: approximately 18 received Ad26.COV2.S at low or high dose, single or two shots; a few received placebo; per-sample allocation not given. Collection of samples fell on day 63 after the first vaccine or placebo injection. The sequences come from peripheral blood, collected in a trial of Ad26.COV2.S vaccine versus placebo. Every receptor here comes from a person between 18 and 60 years old who received the Ad26.COV2.S COVID-19 vaccine or a placebo.

This rearrangement joins TRBV7-2 to TRBJ2-7; a weak D match, TRBD1 (5 bases). V shed 1 base and J shed 3 bases, with 10 bases lying between them. Germline CDR1 reads SGHTA; CDR2 reads FQGNSA. This CDR3 is built from 14 residues. The CDR3 DNA is TGTGCCAGCAGCTTAGATCCGACAGTCTACGAGCAGTACTTC. It encodes CASSLDPTVYEQYF.

The chain couples TRBV28 to TRBJ1-1; D is unresolved. Germline loops: CDR1 MDHEN, CDR2 SYDVKM. V was shortened by 7 bases and J by 7 bases, with 10 bases between the two germline ends. There are 11 residues in the CDR3. The CDR3 sequence is CASISVDEAFF. Written as DNA, the CDR3 is TGTGCCAGCATTAGCGTCGATGAAGCTTTCTTT.

The chain carries TRBV5-6 and TRBJ1-4, with 8 bases matching TRBD1. CDR1 and CDR2 (germline): SGHDT, YYEEEE. V gave up 2 bases and J gave up 8 bases; unmatched junction bases: 8. The CDR3 consists of 15 residues. CDR3 sequence: CASSLEAGGAEKLFF. CDR3 coding DNA: TGTGCCAGCAGCTTAGAGGCAGGGGGCGCCGAAAAACTGTTTTTT.

The chain links TRBV13 to TRBJ2-7; D is perhaps TRBD1 or TRBD2 (5 bases each). The ends were cut back, 3 bases at V and 0 bases at J, with 9 bases in the middle. Germline CDR1 and CDR2: PRHDT and FYEKMQ (reference sequence). The CDR3 contains 14 residues. The CDR3 DNA reads as TGTGCCAGCAGCTTGGGGGAACCCTCCTACGAGCAGTACTTC. This encodes CASSLGEPSYEQYF.

V gene TRBV13 combines with J gene TRBJ2-1, with 7 nucleotides matching TRBD1. With 2 bases clipped from V and 4 bases from J, the junction kept 5 bases outside the gene matches. Looked up from germline, CDR1 is PRHDT and CDR2 is FYEKMQ (reference sequence). The CDR3 length is 15 residues. The CDR3 loop is CASSLTGDPYNEQFF. The DNA for the CDR3 is TGTGCCAGCAGCTTAACAGGGGACCCTTACAATGAGCAGTTCTTC. The full variable domain, completed using reference TRBV13 and TRBJ2-1, is AAGVIQSPRHLIKEKRETATLKCYPIPRHDTVYWYQQGPGQDPQFLISFYEKMQSDKGSIPDRFSAQQFSDYHSELNMSSLELGDSALYFCASSLTGDPYNEQFFGPGTRLTVL.

The V gene is TRBV27, the J gene TRBJ2-7, with 8 positions matching TRBD1. The CDR3 length is 14 residues. The ends lost 5 bases at V and 2 bases at J; junction bases unmatched: 5. Germline V lookup: CDR1 MNHEY, CDR2 SMNVEV (reference sequence). For the CDR3, the DNA is TGTGCCAGCAGTCCAACAGGGGGGACCTACGAGCAGTACTTC. Encoded protein: CASSPTGGTYEQYF.

The chain joins TRBV7-2 to TRBJ2-7, with 11 nucleotides matching TRBD2. The length of the CDR3 is 18 residues. J lost 6 bases, V lost 5 bases, and 18 bases had no gene match. Germline V gives CDR1 SGHTA, CDR2 FQGNSA. As DNA, the CDR3 is TGTGCCAGCAGCCCCTACGCAACTAGCGGGAGTAATCCAGCCGAGCAGTACTTC. Protein: CASSPYATSGSNPAEQYF.

This rearrangement joins TRBV5-1 to TRBJ2-2; D is undetermined. The CDR3 runs 15 residues. V lost 2 bases and J 0 bases, leaving 8 bases between the germline ends. CDR1 and CDR2 (germline): SGHRS, YFSETQ. The CDR3 DNA reads as TGCGCCAGCAGCTTAAGGTCTCCGAACACCGGGGAGCTGTTTTTT. Translation gives CASSLRSPNTGELFF.

CDR3 DNA sequence: TGTGCCAGCAGTTTATTAGGCGGGAGCCCCTACAATGAGCAGTTCTTC. Amino acids: CASSLLGGSPYNEQFF. This chain links TRBV27 with TRBJ2-1; 7 bases fit TRBD2. The CDR3 runs 16 residues. With V trimmed by 1 base and J by 2 bases, 5 bases remained unmatched. CDR1 is MNHEY and CDR2 is SMNVEV in the germline V gene (reference sequence).